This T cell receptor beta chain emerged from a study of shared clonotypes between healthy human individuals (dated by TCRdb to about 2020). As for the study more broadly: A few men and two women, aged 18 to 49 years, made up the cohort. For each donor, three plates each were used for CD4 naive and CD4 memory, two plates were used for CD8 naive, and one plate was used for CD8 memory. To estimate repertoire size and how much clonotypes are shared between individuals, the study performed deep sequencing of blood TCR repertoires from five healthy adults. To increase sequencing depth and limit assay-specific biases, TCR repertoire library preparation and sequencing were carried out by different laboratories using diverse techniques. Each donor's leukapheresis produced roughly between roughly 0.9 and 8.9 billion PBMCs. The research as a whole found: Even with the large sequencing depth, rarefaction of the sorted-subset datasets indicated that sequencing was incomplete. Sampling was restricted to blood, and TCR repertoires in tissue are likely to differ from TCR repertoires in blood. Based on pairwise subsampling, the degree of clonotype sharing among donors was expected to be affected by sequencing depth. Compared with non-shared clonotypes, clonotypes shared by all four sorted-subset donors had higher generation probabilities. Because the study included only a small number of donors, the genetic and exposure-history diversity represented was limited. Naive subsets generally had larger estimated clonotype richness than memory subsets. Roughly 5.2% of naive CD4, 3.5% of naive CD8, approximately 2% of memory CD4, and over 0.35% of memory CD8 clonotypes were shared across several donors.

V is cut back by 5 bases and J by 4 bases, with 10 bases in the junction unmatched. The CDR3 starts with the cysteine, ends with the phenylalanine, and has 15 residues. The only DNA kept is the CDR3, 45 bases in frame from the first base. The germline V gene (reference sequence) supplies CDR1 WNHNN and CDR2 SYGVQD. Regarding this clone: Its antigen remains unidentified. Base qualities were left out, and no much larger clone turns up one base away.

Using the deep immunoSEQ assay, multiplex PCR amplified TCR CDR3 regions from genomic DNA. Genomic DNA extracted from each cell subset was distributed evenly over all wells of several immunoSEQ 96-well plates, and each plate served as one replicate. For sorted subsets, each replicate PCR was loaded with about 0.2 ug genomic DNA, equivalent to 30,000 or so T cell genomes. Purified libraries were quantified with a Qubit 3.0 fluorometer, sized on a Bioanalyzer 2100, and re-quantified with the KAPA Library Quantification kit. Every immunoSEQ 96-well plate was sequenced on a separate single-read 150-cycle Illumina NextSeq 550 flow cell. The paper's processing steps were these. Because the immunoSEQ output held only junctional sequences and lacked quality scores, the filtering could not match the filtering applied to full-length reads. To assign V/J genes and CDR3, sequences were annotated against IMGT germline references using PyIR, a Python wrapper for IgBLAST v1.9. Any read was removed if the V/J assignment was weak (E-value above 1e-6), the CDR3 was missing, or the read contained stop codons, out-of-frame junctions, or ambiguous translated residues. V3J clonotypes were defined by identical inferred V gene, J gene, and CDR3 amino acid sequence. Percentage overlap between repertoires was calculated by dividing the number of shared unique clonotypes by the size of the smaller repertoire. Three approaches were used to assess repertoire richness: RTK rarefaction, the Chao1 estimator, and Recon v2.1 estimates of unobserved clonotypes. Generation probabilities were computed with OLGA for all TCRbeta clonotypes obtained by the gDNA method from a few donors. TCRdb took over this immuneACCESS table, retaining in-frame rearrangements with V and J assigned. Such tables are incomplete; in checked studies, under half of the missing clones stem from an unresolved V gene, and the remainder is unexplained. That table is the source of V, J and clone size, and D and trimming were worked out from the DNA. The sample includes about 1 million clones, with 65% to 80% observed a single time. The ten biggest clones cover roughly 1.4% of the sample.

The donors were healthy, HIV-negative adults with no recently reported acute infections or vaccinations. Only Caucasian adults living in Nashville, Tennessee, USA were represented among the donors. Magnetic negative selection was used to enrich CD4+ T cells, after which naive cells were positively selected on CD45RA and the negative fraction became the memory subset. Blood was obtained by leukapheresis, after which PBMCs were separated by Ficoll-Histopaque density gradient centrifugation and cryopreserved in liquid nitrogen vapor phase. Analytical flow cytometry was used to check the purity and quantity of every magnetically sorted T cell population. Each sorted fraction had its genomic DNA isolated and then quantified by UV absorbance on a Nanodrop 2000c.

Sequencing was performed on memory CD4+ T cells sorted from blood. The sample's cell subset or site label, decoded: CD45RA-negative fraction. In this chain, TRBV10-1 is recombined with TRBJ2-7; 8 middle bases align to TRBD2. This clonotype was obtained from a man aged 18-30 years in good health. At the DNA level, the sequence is TGCGCCAGCAGTCCCTTTGAAGCGGGAGAGTACGAGCAGTACTTC. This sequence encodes CASSPFEAGEYEQYF.